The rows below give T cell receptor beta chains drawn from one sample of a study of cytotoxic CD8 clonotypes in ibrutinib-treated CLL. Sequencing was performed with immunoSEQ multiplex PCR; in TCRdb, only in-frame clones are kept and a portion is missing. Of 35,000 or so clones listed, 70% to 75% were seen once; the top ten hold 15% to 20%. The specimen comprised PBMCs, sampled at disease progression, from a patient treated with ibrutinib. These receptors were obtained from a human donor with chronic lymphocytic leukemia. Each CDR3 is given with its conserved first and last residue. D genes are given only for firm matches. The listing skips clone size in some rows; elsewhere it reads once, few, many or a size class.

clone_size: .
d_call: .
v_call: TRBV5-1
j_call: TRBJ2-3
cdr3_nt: TGCGCCAGCAGCCTGGGGCCGGGCGGGGGCACAGATACGCAGTATTTT
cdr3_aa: CASSLGPGGGTDTQYF

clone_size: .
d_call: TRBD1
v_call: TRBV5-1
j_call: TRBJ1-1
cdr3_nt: TGCGCCAGCAGCCGGGGACAGGGCGATGAAGCTTTCTTT
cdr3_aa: CASSRGQGDEAFF

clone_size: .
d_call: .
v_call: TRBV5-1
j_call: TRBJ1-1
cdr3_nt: TGCGCCAGCAGCTTGGGTACGGGAATGAACACTGAAGCTTTCTTT
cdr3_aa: CASSLGTGMNTEAFF

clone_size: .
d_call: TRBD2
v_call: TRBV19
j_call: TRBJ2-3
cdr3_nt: TGTGCCAGTAGTATTGATCCAGCGGGGTCGAATACGCAGTATTTT
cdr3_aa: CASSIDPAGSNTQYF

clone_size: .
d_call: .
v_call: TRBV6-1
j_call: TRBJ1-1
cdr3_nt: TGTGCCAGCAGTCCGGAACAGGAGGGCACTGAAGCTTTCTTT
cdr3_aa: CASSPEQEGTEAFF

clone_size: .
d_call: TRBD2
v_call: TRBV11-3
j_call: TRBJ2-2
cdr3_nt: TGTGCCAGCAGCCTTAGCGGGGGGGCGTACGCCGGGGAGCTGTTTTTT
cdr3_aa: CASSLSGGAYAGELFF

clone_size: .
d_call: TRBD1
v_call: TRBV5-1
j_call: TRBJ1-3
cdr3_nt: TGCGCCAGCAGCACAGGGGCCTCTGGAAACACCATATATTTT
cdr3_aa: CASSTGASGNTIYF

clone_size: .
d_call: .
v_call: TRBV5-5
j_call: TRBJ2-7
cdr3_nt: TGTGCCAGCAGCTTGGCCTGGGGACTGCGGGACGAGCAGTACTTC
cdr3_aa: CASSLAWGLRDEQYF

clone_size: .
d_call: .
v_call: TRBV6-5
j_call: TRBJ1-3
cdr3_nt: TGTGCCAGCAGCCCCCAGGGAAACACCATATATTTT
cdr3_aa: CASSPQGNTIYF

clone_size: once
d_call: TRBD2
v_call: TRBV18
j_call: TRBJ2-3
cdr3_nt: TGTGCCAGCTCACAAATTAGCGGGGACTATAGCACAGATACGCAGTATTTT
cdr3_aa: CASSQISGDYSTDTQYF

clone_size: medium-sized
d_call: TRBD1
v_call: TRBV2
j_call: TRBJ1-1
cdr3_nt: TGTGCCAGCAGGACAGGGATGAACACTGAAGCTTTCTTT
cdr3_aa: CASRTGMNTEAFF